This T cell receptor (beta chain) derives from a study of siplizumab effects on memory and regulatory T cells (dated by TCRdb to between 2019 and 2020). Regarding the study in general: The study examined how the anti-CD2 antibody siplizumab affects alloreactive T-cell subsets in allogeneic mixed lymphocyte reactions built from human PBMCs. The full study reports these points: In reactions with siplizumab, an average of around 70% of mappable alloreactive CD4+ clones were Treg-derived, compared with 25% to 30% in control reactions. Compared with memory T cells, unstimulated naive T cells appeared more diverse, and naive cells seemed to make a substantial contribution to the alloresponse. The cumulative frequency of alloreactive sequences traceable to unstimulated CD4+ memory T cells was significantly reduced by siplizumab. Whether proliferating Tregs from siplizumab cultures actually had suppressive function was not functionally confirmed. Because sequences at frequencies below about 10^-5 were poorly captured, only a minor fraction of alloreactive clones could be mapped back to unstimulated subsets. About 75-97% of proliferating CD4+ or CD8+ clones could not be given a naive or memory phenotype.

Sorted unstimulated T cells and proliferating T cells recovered from mixed lymphocyte reactions underwent TCRbeta CDR3 sequencing. Fresh whole blood from roughly 10 HLA-typed healthy donors was used to isolate PBMCs. The library relied on the immunoSEQ multiplex PCR assay. About 10^5 TCR templates per sample were assayed by the deep sequencing platform. Genomic DNA extracted from sorted T cells was used for TCRbeta CDR3 sequencing. In the source study's methods: The R programming language was used for clonal analysis of the TCRbeta CDR3 data. Unstimulated samples were compared with post-reaction CFSE-low samples to define alloreactive CD4+ and CD8+ clones. Alloreactive CD4+ clones were assigned to regulatory or non-regulatory origin by matching sequences to sorted unstimulated Treg and non-Treg repertoires. What TCRdb holds here is the immuneACCESS table cut down to in-frame rearrangements. Part of the clones is not present; checked against another copy, under half of the missing clones reflect an unresolved V gene, and the others are unexplained. Clone size and V and J calls were adopted from that table, with D and trimming inferred from the DNA. In all, the sample holds approximately 84,000 clones, and 95% of those were seen once. The leading ten clones occupy roughly 18% of the sample.

The germline V gene (reference sequence) yields MNHEY for CDR1 and SMNVEV for CDR2. V gives up 3 bases and J gives up 2 bases, and the segment between their germline ends measures 10 bases. From cysteine to phenylalanine, the CDR3 is 14 amino acids long. Solely the CDR3 DNA is kept, with 42 bases framed from the first base. A note on this clone: The specificity of this receptor is unknown. No much larger clone is present one base from it, and per-base qualities are unavailable.

The clonotype originates from a human donor in good health. The material sequenced was CD8+ T cells sorted from blood. The rearranged segments are TRBV27 and TRBJ1-2; the best D guess is TRBD1, with 5 bases matching. The CDR3 protein sequence reads: CASSFRDGNYGYTF. The sequenced DNA is TGTGCCAGCAGTTTCCGGGACGGGAACTATGGCTACACCTTC.